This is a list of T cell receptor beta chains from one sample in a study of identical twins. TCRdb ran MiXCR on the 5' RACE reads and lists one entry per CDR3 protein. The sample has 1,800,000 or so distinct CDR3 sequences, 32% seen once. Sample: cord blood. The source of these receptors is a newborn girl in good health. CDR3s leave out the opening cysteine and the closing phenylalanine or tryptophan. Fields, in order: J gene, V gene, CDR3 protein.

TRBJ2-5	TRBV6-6	ASSYGPAQETQY
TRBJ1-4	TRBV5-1	ASSLLYSAGVGEKLF
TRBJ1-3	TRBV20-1	SATRAGGNTIY
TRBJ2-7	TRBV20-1	SARRGPHEQY
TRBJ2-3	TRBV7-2	ASSLGGGYSSTDTQY
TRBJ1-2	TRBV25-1	ASFTGRTGYT
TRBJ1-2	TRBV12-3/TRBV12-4	ASSSPTGGAGGYT
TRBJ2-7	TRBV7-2	ASSLEIHSSYEQY
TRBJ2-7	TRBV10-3	AISDPRGSGSSYNEQY
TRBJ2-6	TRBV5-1	ASSFGGHSGANVLT
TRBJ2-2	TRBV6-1	ASSARQTSATGELF
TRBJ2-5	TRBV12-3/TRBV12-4	ASSFRKGGTQY
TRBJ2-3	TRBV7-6	ASSSYRVKEGQY
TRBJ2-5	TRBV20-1	SASPNRGGRPGETQY
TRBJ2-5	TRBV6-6	ASTPSGEETQY
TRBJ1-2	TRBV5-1	ASSLTSYDYT
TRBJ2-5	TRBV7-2	ASSYRDYLY
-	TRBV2	ASNEGLATQF
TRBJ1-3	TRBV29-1	SVEAGRAGNTIY
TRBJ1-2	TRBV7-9	ASSPHLEIGYGYT
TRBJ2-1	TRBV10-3	AISESSSGGDNEQF
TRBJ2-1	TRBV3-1	ASSHYLDREHEQF
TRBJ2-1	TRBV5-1	ASSLVAGGLNEQF
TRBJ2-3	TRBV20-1	SARDLGARLSAQY
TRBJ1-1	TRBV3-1	ASSHGSLGTEAF
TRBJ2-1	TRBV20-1	SATRDGSSRSSYNEQF
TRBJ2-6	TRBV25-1	ASSGEGAPSGANVLT
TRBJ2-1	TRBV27	ASSLSRRNEQF
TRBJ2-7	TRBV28	ASSLYRNYEQY
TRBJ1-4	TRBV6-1	ASQRDTNEKLF
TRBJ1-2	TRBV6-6	ASSYSGPNYGYT
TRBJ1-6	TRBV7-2	ASSWDGINSPLH
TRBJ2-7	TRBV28	ASGVTLPREQY
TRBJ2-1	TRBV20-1	SARPTGLAGYEQF
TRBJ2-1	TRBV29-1	SGGGFRNEQF
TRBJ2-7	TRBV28	ASSLSFRYEQY
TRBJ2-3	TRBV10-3	AITRNTDTQY
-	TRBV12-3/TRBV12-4	ASSLTSPAIQY
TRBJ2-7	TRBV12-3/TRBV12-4	ASSSVGLALYEQY
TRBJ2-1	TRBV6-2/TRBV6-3	ANSSGLAPTYNEQF
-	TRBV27	ASSWITSGGAYEQY
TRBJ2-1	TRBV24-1	TTIDLYNEQF
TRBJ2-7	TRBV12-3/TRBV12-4	ASKGRIRNEQY
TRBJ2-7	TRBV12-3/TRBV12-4	ASSAKLAGGGYEQY
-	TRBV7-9	ASTGTSPCEQY
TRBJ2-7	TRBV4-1	ASSHPTYEQY
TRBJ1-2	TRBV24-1	ATSDPGTGFGYT
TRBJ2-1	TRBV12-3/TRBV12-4	ASSPSLGYNEQF
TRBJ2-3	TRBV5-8	ASSRTSGGRDTQY
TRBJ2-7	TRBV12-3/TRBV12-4	ASSPGTHSEQY
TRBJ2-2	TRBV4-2	ASSQDPAGNTGELF